One sample yielded the 21 T cell receptor beta chains listed below, sequenced in a study of CD8+ T cells in alopecia areata. Treatment in this sample: oral pan-JAK inhibitor, 5-10 mg twice daily. In each case, RNA was isolated and then reverse transcribed into cDNA as the sequencing template. Data came from immunoSEQ multiplex PCR; TCRdb stores just in-frame clones and leaves some out. The sample yields about 120,000 clones, 50% to 55% seen once. This specimen consisted of CD4+ T cells sorted from blood, obtained at week 4, from a patient treated with tofacitinib. All receptors derive from a human donor with alopecia areata.

The chain employs TRBV27 and TRBJ1-6, with D perhaps matching TRBD1 (6 bases). This CDR3 is built from 16 residues. Germline V gene data show CDR1 as MNHEY and CDR2 as SMNVEV (reference sequence). Trimming removed 2 bases from V and 6 bases from J, with 14 bases in between. The DNA for the CDR3 is TGTGCCAGCAGTTTAGGGGGCGCGATAGTTAATTCACCCCTCCACTTT. Its protein is CASSLGGAIVNSPLHF.

V is TRBV7-7 and J is TRBJ2-1, with a possible D match to TRBD2 (6 bases). There are 15 residues in the CDR3. Germline V gene data show CDR1 as SSHAT and CDR2 as FNYEAQ (reference sequence). With 5 bases removed from V and 6 bases from J, the gap between germline ends came to 17 bases. The CDR3 sequence is CASSPPGGGSNEQFF. The CDR3 DNA is TGTGCCAGCAGCCCTCCCGGGGGTGGCAGCAATGAGCAGTTCTTC.

This chain connects TRBV29-1 to TRBJ1-1, with a possible D match to TRBD1 (5 bases). CDR3 length: 12 amino acids. The V end lost 5 bases, the J end lost 2 bases, and 9 bases lay between the germline ends. Germline loops: CDR1 SQVTM, CDR2 ANQGSEA. In nucleotides, the CDR3 is TGCAGCGTTCTGGGACTAAACACTGAAGCTTTCTTT. Residues: CSVLGLNTEAFF.

The V call is TRBV5-6, the J call TRBJ2-2; D is unresolved. Trimming stripped 0 bases from V and 1 base from J, with 7 bases between. Germline loops: CDR1 SGHDT, CDR2 YYEEEE. This CDR3 is 15 amino acids long. The CDR3 spells CASSLGQLNTGELFF. The CDR3, as DNA: TGTGCCAGCAGCTTGGGCCAGTTGAACACCGGGGAGCTGTTTTTT.

This clone was picked up a small number of times. The chain combines TRBV5-1 with TRBJ2-6, with D perhaps matching TRBD2 (5 bases). The CDR3 consists of 11 residues. Germline V gene data show CDR1 as SGHRS and CDR2 as YFSETQ. V was shortened by 4 bases and J by 13 bases, with 9 bases between the two germline ends. CDR3 loop: CASSGGGVLTF. Written as DNA, the CDR3 is TGCGCCAGCAGCGGAGGCGGTGTCCTGACTTTC.

Here the CDR3 DNA reads TGTGCCAGCAGCCCACTCTCGGGACTAGCGGTCCAAGAGACCCAGTACTTC. The encoded protein is CASSPLSGLAVQETQYF. The gene calls are TRBV4-2 and TRBJ2-5; 11 positions match TRBD2. Unmatched junction bases numbered 8, after V lost 4 bases and J lost 1 base. From germline, CDR1 is LGHNA and CDR2 YNFKEQ. This CDR3 contains 17 residues.

This clone was recorded many times. The chain joins TRBV7-2 to TRBJ1-5; D is unclear. Trimming left V 6 bases short and J 3 bases short, with 9 bases between. Germline lookup yields CDR1 SGHTA and CDR2 FQGNSA. This CDR3 comprises 13 residues. In DNA, the CDR3 is TGTGCCAGCAGTCGGCAGTACAATCAGCCCCAGCATTTT. Its protein product is CASSRQYNQPQHF.

This sequence joins TRBV25-1 and TRBJ2-7; 7 nucleotides agree with TRBD1. CDR1 and CDR2 from the germline V gene are MGHDK and SYGVNS. This CDR3 has 13 amino acids. Unmatched junction bases numbered 2, after V lost 2 bases and J lost 4 bases. This CDR3 is CASSERRGYEQYF. The CDR3 DNA is TGTGCCAGCAGTGAACGCAGGGGGTACGAGCAGTACTTC.

This chain uses TRBV9 with TRBJ1-1; no clear D gene. V was pared by 5 bases and J by 1 base, with 15 bases between. The CDR3 runs to 15 residues. The germline CDR1 and CDR2 sequences are SGDLS and YYNGEE. CDR3 sequence (DNA): TGTGCCAGCAGTCAGGTAACAGTCGCGAACACTGAAGCTTTCTTT. Its protein product is CASSQVTVANTEAFF.

This chain uses TRBV2 with TRBJ1-5, with TRBD1 as a possible D gene (5 bases). Trimming took 7 bases from V and 5 from J, leaving 18 bases between them. From germline, CDR1 is SNHLY and CDR2 FYNNEI. The CDR3 is 15 amino acids. CDR3 in DNA: TGTGCCAGCACCCTCACGGGGGGTGGTTATCAGCCCCAGCATTTT. This codes for CASTLTGGGYQPQHF.

The V gene is TRBV9, the J gene TRBJ2-1; the D is unclear. Germline V gene lookup returns CDR1 SGDLS and CDR2 YYNGEE. Trimming pared 4 bases from V and 4 bases from J, leaving 15 bases between. This CDR3 has 15 residues. The CDR3 sequence is CASSPDSGRYNEQFF. The CDR3 DNA reads as TGTGCCAGCAGCCCAGACTCTGGGCGTTACAATGAGCAGTTCTTC.

This clone was recorded a few times. The V call is TRBV7-9, the J call TRBJ1-6; no definite D call. CDR3 size: 15 residues. The germline V gene has CDR1 SEHNR and CDR2 FQNEAQ (reference sequence). The germline V and J ends were trimmed by 10 bases and 2 bases, with 15 bases remaining between them. This CDR3 is CATTDLPTYNSPLHF. CDR3 in DNA: TGTGCCACCACGGACCTCCCCACCTATAATTCACCCCTCCACTTT.

The V call is TRBV5-1, the J call TRBJ1-2; D is uncertain. V was shortened by 3 bases and J by 6 bases, with 9 bases between the two germline ends. The CDR3 has 12 amino acids. Germline CDR1 and CDR2: SGHRS and YFSETQ. CDR3 loop: CASSSQSDGYTF. The CDR3 nucleotides are TGCGCCAGCAGCTCACAGTCCGATGGCTACACCTTC.

This chain joins TRBV7-9 and TRBJ2-1, with D unresolved. The V gene's germline CDR1 is SEHNR and CDR2 FQNEAQ (reference sequence). Trimming took 6 bases from V and 5 from J, leaving 14 bases between them. This CDR3 has 14 residues. The CDR3 sequence is CASSMTPRDNEQFF. The CDR3 nucleotides read TGTGCCAGCAGTATGACCCCTCGGGACAATGAGCAGTTCTTC.

The rearrangement joins TRBV9 to TRBJ1-3; D is possibly TRBD1 (5 bases). The CDR3 sequence is 16 residues long. The germline V gene encodes CDR1 SGDLS and CDR2 YYNGEE. V lost 3 bases and J lost 0, with 13 bases in between. CDR3 DNA sequence: TGTGCCAGCAGCGGTCCTCAGGGAGTCTCTGGAAACACCATATATTTT. It specifies CASSGPQGVSGNTIYF.

The chain is built from TRBV2 and TRBJ1-2, with D unclear. Germline CDR1 SNHLY, CDR2 FYNNEI. Trimming took off 4 bases at V and 0 bases at J, with 9 bases between the two ends. The CDR3 is 14 amino acids. This chain's CDR3 is CASSVGGSNYGYTF. CDR3 DNA: TGTGCCAGCAGTGTGGGAGGTTCTAACTATGGCTACACCTTC.

CDR3 amino acids: CAWLAGGPGELFF. Written as DNA, the CDR3 is TGTGCCTGGTTAGCGGGAGGGCCCGGGGAGCTGTTTTTT. The rearrangement joins TRBV30 to TRBJ2-2, with 11 bases matching TRBD2. The trim removed 5 bases at V and 6 bases at J, leaving 2 bases unmatched. The CDR3 extends over 13 amino acids. Germline CDR1 GTSNPN, CDR2 SVGIG (reference sequence). Looking up the rest from reference TRBV30 and TRBJ2-2 gives the full variable domain: SQTIHQWPATLVQPVGSPLSLECTVEGTSNPNLYWYRQAAGRGLQLLFYSVGIGQISSEVPQNLSASRPQDRQFILSSKKLLLSDSGFYLCAWLAGGPGELFFGEGSRLTVL.

V usage is TRBV7-9 and J usage is TRBJ1-5; the D gene is possibly TRBD1 (5 bases). The CDR3 covers 14 residues. Trimming left V 4 bases short and J 2 bases short, with 9 bases between. Germline V lookup: CDR1 SEHNR, CDR2 FQNEAQ (reference sequence). The CDR3 nucleotides are TGTGCCAGCAGCTCTCTACAGGGCAATCAGCCCCAGCATTTT. Translation gives CASSSLQGNQPQHF.

This clone was seen more than once but under ten times. The chain couples TRBV29-1 to TRBJ2-7, with D perhaps matching TRBD1 (6 bases). CDR1 is SQVTM and CDR2 is ANQGSEA in the germline V gene. The CDR3 has 14 residues. Trimming took 0 bases from V and 5 from J, leaving 14 bases between them. The CDR3 DNA is TGCAGCGTTGAAGATCTTAAACAGGGCCACGAGCAGTACTTC. This encodes CSVEDLKQGHEQYF.

The rearrangement joins TRBV5-1 to TRBJ1-1; 7 bases match TRBD1. This CDR3 contains 14 residues. Germline loops: CDR1 SGHRS, CDR2 YFSETQ. The V gene end was trimmed by 4 bases and the J gene end by 5 bases; junction bases not matched to a gene: 8. The CDR3: CASSLYRGETEAFF. In DNA, the CDR3 is TGCGCCAGCAGCCTTTACAGGGGTGAAACTGAAGCTTTCTTT.

The chain links TRBV30 to TRBJ2-4; tentatively, D is TRBD2 (6 bases). Trimming removed 5 bases from V and 0 bases from J, with 11 bases in between. The CDR3 is 14 residues long. CDR1 is GTSNPN, CDR2 SVGIG, per germline (reference sequence). As DNA, the CDR3 is TGTGCCTGGCAGGTCGGGGGAGCCAAAAACATTCAGTACTTC. Residues: CAWQVGGAKNIQYF.